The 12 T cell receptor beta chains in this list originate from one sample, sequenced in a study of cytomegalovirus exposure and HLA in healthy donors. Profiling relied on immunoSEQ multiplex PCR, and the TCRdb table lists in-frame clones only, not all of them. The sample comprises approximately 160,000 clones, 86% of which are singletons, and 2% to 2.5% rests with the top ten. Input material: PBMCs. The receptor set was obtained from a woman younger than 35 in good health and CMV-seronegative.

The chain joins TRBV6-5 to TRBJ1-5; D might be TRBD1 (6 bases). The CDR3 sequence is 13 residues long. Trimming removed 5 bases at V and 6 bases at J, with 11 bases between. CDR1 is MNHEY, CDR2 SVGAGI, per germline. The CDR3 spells CASSARDTQPQHF. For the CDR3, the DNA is TGTGCCAGCAGTGCCCGGGACACTCAGCCCCAGCATTTT.

As DNA, the CDR3 is TGTGCCAGCTCACTGACGGGGGGAAACACTGAAGCTTTCTTT. The encoded protein is CASSLTGGNTEAFF. The genes are TRBV18 and TRBJ1-1, with D maybe TRBD1 (5 bases). V lost 4 bases, J lost 2 bases, and 11 bases lay in between. This CDR3 has 14 amino acids. The germline gives CDR1 KGHSH, CDR2 LQKENI.

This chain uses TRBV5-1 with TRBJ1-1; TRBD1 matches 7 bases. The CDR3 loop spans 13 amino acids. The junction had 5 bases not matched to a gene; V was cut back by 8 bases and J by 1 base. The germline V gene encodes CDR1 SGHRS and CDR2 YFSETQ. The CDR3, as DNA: TGCGCCAGTCTGACAGGGCCGAACACTGAAGCTTTCTTT. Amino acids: CASLTGPNTEAFF.

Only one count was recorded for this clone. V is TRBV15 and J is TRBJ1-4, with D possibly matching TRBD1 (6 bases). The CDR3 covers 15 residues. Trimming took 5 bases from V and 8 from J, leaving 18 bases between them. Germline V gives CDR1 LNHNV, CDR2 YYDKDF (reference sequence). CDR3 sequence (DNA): TGTGCCACCAGCTTCAGCGCCTCAGGGGAGGAAAAACTGTTTTTT. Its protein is CATSFSASGEEKLFF.

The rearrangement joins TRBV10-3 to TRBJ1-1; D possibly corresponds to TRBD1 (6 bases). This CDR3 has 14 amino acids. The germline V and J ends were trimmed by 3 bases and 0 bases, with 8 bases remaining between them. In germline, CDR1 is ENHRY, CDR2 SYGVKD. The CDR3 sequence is CAISETGMNTEAFF. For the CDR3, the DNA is TGTGCCATCAGTGAAACAGGGATGAACACTGAAGCTTTCTTT.

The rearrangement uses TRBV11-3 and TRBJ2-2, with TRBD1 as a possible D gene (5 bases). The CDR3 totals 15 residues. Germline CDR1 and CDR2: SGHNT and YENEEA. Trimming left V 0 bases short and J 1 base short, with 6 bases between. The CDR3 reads CASSLEGQNTGELFF. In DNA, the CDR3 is TGTGCCAGCAGCTTAGAAGGACAGAACACCGGGGAGCTGTTTTTT.

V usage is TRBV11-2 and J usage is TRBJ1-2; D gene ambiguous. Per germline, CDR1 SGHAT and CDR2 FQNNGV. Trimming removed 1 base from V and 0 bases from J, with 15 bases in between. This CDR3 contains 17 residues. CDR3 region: CASSLGGEAIANYGYTF. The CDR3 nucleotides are TGTGCCAGCAGCTTAGGTGGGGAGGCTATTGCTAACTATGGCTACACCTTC.

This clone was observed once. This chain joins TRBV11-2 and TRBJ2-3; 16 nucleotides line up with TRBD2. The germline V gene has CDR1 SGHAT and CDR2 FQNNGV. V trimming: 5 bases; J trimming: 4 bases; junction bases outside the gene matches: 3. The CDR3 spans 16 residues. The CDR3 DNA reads TGTGCCAGCAGCCAGGGACTAGCGGGAGGGGCAGATACGCAGTATTTT. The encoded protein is CASSQGLAGGADTQYF.

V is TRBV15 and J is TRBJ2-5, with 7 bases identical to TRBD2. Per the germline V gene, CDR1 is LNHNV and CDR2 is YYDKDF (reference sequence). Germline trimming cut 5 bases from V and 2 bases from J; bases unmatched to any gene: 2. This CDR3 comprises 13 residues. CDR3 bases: TGTGCCACCAGCTCGGGGGGACAAGAGACCCAGTACTTC. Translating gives CATSSGGQETQYF.

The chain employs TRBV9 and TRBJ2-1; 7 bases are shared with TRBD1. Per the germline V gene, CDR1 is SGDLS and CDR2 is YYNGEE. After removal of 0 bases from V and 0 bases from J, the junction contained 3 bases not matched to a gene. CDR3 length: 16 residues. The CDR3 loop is CASSVVGQSSYNEQFF. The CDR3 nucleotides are TGTGCCAGCAGCGTAGTGGGACAGAGCTCCTACAATGAGCAGTTCTTC.

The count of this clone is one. The CDR3 loop is CASKQGSEQFF. CDR3 nucleotide sequence: TGTGCCAGCAAACAGGGAAGCGAGCAGTTCTTC. The chain carries TRBV9 and TRBJ2-1; the D gene is possibly TRBD1 (6 bases). The germline V gene has CDR1 SGDLS and CDR2 YYNGEE. The CDR3 loop spans 11 amino acids. Trimming stripped 6 bases from V and 10 bases from J, with 11 bases between.

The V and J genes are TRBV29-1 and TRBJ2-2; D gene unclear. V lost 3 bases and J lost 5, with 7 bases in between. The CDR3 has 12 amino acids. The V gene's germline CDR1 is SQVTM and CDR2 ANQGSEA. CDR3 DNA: TGCAGCGTTGACCTATATACCGGGGAGCTGTTTTTT. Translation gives CSVDLYTGELFF.